The source of this T cell receptor (beta chain) is a study of T cell responses to AZD1222 COVID-19 vaccine. Method: immunoSEQ multiplex PCR; TCRdb's copy keeps in-frame clones and lacks some. The sample has about 150,000 clones; about nine tenths are singletons. Trimming took 1 base from V and 1 from J, leaving 8 bases between them. The CDR3 totals 14 residues. Germline V gene data show CDR1 as SGHTA and CDR2 as FQGNSA. About this clone itself: Its specificity is not known. The sample holds other DNA sequences that translate to the same CDR3.

Regarding the study as a whole: Baseline serology detected seropositivity in only a handful of AZD1222 recipients. Nearly half of spike-specific TCRs reportedly target variant regions that are unmutated in the B.1.351 and B.1.1.7 variants. Spike-wide vaccine-associated CD4 TCRs dominated at 160-218 and 743-854. Females made up more of the donors, who were largely white British, and clonal diversity may have come out too low.

This sequence joins TRBV7-2 and TRBJ2-7; D tentatively reads TRBD1 or TRBD2 (5 bases each). This clonotype was obtained from an adult who had recovered from COVID-19. Sample: peripheral blood, taken after recovery from COVID-19. In DNA form, the CDR3 reads TGTGCCAGCAGCTTAGGAGGGGCTTCCTACGAGCAGTACTTC. It codes for CASSLGGASYEQYF.